Listed below are T cell receptor beta chains from one sample, sequenced in a study of response to subunit inactivated influenza vaccine. TCRdb analysed the RT-PCR reads with MiXCR anew, one entry per CDR3 protein. The table has about 650,000 distinct CDR3 sequences, more than 15% seen once. The sequencing here drew on PBMCs from blood, taken about 13 days after vaccination. The receptors originated from a man aged 45-60 years who received an inactivated influenza vaccine. Both conserved end residues are trimmed from each CDR3. Clone size is given for some rows only: seen once, a few or many times, or a class if the clone is expanded.

abundance: few; v_gene: TRBV6-1; CDR3aa: ASSPTGAYSNQPQH
abundance: -; v_gene: TRBV29-1; CDR3aa: SVEAVGHGYNEQF
abundance: -; v_gene: TRBV12-3/TRBV12-4; CDR3aa: ASSLGDMVVLT
abundance: -; v_gene: TRBV20-1; CDR3aa: SARSLEGQDNSPLH
abundance: -; v_gene: TRBV7-9; CDR3aa: ASSFETIGNTIY
abundance: -; v_gene: TRBV20-1; CDR3aa: SASLTIHTGELF
abundance: many; v_gene: TRBV29-1; CDR3aa: SVEGRANTDTQY
abundance: few; v_gene: TRBV5-1; CDR3aa: ASSRTSGREYQETQY
abundance: many; v_gene: TRBV7-6; CDR3aa: ASSPKEGSYNEQF
abundance: few; v_gene: TRBV5-8; CDR3aa: ASSLGDRSSYNEQF
abundance: -; v_gene: TRBV18; CDR3aa: ASSTAGTKAYEQY
abundance: many; v_gene: TRBV27; CDR3aa: ASSLEGAHTEAF
abundance: -; v_gene: TRBV3-1; CDR3aa: ASSQRGAVTETQY
abundance: few; v_gene: TRBV12-3/TRBV12-4; CDR3aa: ASSLNTGDEQF
abundance: -; v_gene: TRBV5-1; CDR3aa: ASSYRTGSYEQY
abundance: -; v_gene: TRBV10-3; CDR3aa: AVSREKYEQY
abundance: -; v_gene: TRBV5-5; CDR3aa: ASSFRYGGTVNQPQH
abundance: -; v_gene: TRBV3-1; CDR3aa: ASSQSMTGTSRETQY
abundance: -; v_gene: TRBV20-1; CDR3aa: SARVGGNQPQH
abundance: few; v_gene: TRBV6-5; CDR3aa: ASSYGTDSSYEQY
abundance: many; v_gene: TRBV20-1; CDR3aa: SARTSGAYNEQF
abundance: -; v_gene: TRBV6-5; CDR3aa: ASSNNLDRGEQF
abundance: few; v_gene: TRBV20-1; CDR3aa: SAEDSMTGELF
abundance: -; v_gene: TRBV9; CDR3aa: ASGGGGNTGELF
abundance: few; v_gene: TRBV7-2; CDR3aa: ASSPGGGIYSYNEQF
abundance: few; v_gene: TRBV4-3; CDR3aa: ASSQDRDGSYNEQF
abundance: few; v_gene: TRBV7-2; CDR3aa: ASSLGRLAGLQTQY
abundance: -; v_gene: TRBV18; CDR3aa: ASSPGTQTLTYGYT
abundance: -; v_gene: TRBV7-2; CDR3aa: ASSETGGFEKLF
abundance: few; v_gene: TRBV5-1; CDR3aa: ASSLGARTKNIQY
abundance: -; v_gene: TRBV7-2; CDR3aa: ASSLDPSGLSYEQY
abundance: -; v_gene: TRBV5-6; CDR3aa: ASSFQQGRNYEQY
abundance: -; v_gene: TRBV5-1; CDR3aa: ASSLAAGGVGYT
abundance: -; v_gene: TRBV18; CDR3aa: ASSPWTSVYNEQF
abundance: many; v_gene: TRBV12-3/TRBV12-4; CDR3aa: ASSPSGPYNEQF
abundance: -; v_gene: TRBV20-1; CDR3aa: SARDRRLNSYNEQF
abundance: few; v_gene: TRBV20-1; CDR3aa: SASPWTSGSYNEQF
abundance: once; v_gene: TRBV6-1; CDR3aa: ASTPIGHNEQF
abundance: many; v_gene: TRBV9; CDR3aa: ASSVAAGLSYEQY
abundance: many; v_gene: TRBV5-1; CDR3aa: ASSLALLGGPQDTQY
abundance: many; v_gene: TRBV6-1; CDR3aa: ATRGARPYNEQF
abundance: -; v_gene: TRBV19; CDR3aa: ASSMANRASYEQY
abundance: -; v_gene: TRBV6-1; CDR3aa: ASSPDRAFGYAKNIQY
abundance: -; v_gene: TRBV7-2; CDR3aa: ASSLFGGEFYEQY
abundance: -; v_gene: TRBV27; CDR3aa: ASARYGAGTPDTQY
abundance: -; v_gene: TRBV10-3; CDR3aa: AISARDGSSYEQY
abundance: -; v_gene: TRBV28; CDR3aa: ASSSGGNNEQF
abundance: -; v_gene: TRBV20-1; CDR3aa: SAARGIVNEQY
abundance: -; v_gene: TRBV6-4; CDR3aa: ASSDLHRGHDEQF
abundance: few; v_gene: TRBV11-2; CDR3aa: ASSSNGQGNEQF
abundance: few; v_gene: TRBV5-1; CDR3aa: ASSLDPREQY
abundance: -; v_gene: TRBV24-1; CDR3aa: ATSDVQGEQY
abundance: few; v_gene: TRBV5-1; CDR3aa: ASSLNGGSTYEQY
abundance: -; v_gene: TRBV5-1; CDR3aa: ASSFLGFVNTEAF
abundance: few; v_gene: TRBV28; CDR3aa: ASGSSGTGFYNEQF
abundance: -; v_gene: TRBV12-3/TRBV12-4; CDR3aa: ASSRGTSGLHNEQF